The 17 T cell receptor beta chains reported below all come from one sample, sequenced in a study of blood T cells in healthy people across ages. A sample-barcoded 5' primer and a J-beta primer mix were used in a second PCR of roughly 6 to 12 cycles. TCRdb re-called the 5' RACE reads through MiXCR, storing one row per CDR3 protein. The sample records 1.5 million to 2 million distinct CDR3 sequences, roughly 32% being singletons. Sequenced input: blood. The receptors stem from a woman aged 30 to 39 in good health.

The chain links TRBV7-3 to TRBJ2-3, with 9 bases matching TRBD1. CDR1 and CDR2 (germline): SGHTA, FQGTGA. There are 16 residues in the CDR3. Trimming removed 4 bases from V and 3 bases from J; junction bases left unmatched: 8. The CDR3 spells CASSSTGGLGTDTQYF. CDR3 nucleotide sequence: TGTGCCAGCAGCTCCACAGGGGGCCTCGGGACAGATACGCAGTATTTT. The full variable domain, completed using reference TRBV7-3 and TRBJ2-3, is GAGVSQTPSNKVTEKGKYVELRCDPISGHTALYWYRQSLGQGPEFLIYFQGTGAADDSGLPNDRFFAVRPEGSVSTLKIQRTERGDSAVYLCASSSTGGLGTDTQYFGPGTRLTVL.

The J gene is TRBJ2-5, the V gene TRBV5-4; D remains unclear. Germline assignment: CDR1 SGHNT and CDR2 YYREEE (reference sequence). V lost 4 bases to trimming and J lost 2 bases, with 15 bases between them. CDR3 length: 15 residues. CDR3 DNA: TGTGCCAGCAGCCCCTCCCTTGGATCACAAGAGACCCAGTACTTC. This gives the protein CASSPSLGSQETQYF. Variable domain in full (rest from reference TRBV5-4 and TRBJ2-5): ETGVTQSPTHLIKTRGQQVTLRCSSQSGHNTVSWYQQALGQGPQFIFQYYREEENGRGNFPPRFSGLQFPNYSSELNVNALELDDSALYLCASSPSLGSQETQYFGPGTRLLVL.

The chain is built from TRBV4-1 and TRBJ2-7, with D possibly matching TRBD2 (5 bases). The germline V gene has CDR1 MGHRA and CDR2 YSYEKL. V dropped 0 bases and J dropped 4 bases, with 13 bases sitting between them. The CDR3 runs 15 residues. CDR3 nucleotides: TGCGCCAGCAGCCAAGACCTGGCGGGCCTATACGAGCAGTACTTC. Residues: CASSQDLAGLYEQYF.

This clonotype has only a few counts. The J gene is TRBJ2-5, the V gene TRBV7-2; D unclear. V gave up 9 bases and J gave up 5 bases, with 16 bases separating them. Germline V gene lookup returns CDR1 SGHTA and CDR2 FQGNSA. The CDR3 runs to 13 residues. The CDR3 spells CASSVSDSETQYF. Here the CDR3 DNA reads TGTGCCAGTTCAGTGTCAGACTCGGAGACCCAGTACTTC.

The rearrangement uses TRBV20-1 and TRBJ2-1; 8 bases match TRBD1. Germline lookup yields CDR1 DFQATT and CDR2 SNEGSKA (reference sequence). V shed 6 bases, J shed 6 bases, and the junction held 4 bases outside the gene matches. There are 12 residues in the CDR3. CDR3 in DNA: TGCAGTGCCGGGACAGGTTCCAATGAGCAGTTCTTC. Its translation: CSAGTGSNEQFF.

This clonotype was detected a few times. This chain connects TRBV18 to TRBJ2-3, with 13 bases aligning to TRBD2. With V trimmed by 3 bases and J by 2 bases, 5 bases remained unmatched. CDR1 KGHSH and CDR2 LQKENI come from the germline V gene. This CDR3 has 17 amino acids. CDR3 bases: TGTGCCAGCTCACCCCGGACTAGCGGGGGAACCACAGATACGCAGTATTTT. Residues: CASSPRTSGGTTDTQYF.

The CDR3 DNA reads TGTGCCAGCAGCCAATCGGCCGGGAACACTGAAGCTTTCTTT. This codes for CASSQSAGNTEAFF. The J gene is TRBJ1-1, the V gene TRBV16; D not certain. The CDR3 runs to 14 residues. The germline CDR1 and CDR2 sequences are KGHSY and FQNENV. Trimming shortened V by 0 bases and J by 1 base, and 6 bases separated the two germline ends.

V gene TRBV6-1 combines with J gene TRBJ1-1; D is undetermined. The CDR3 covers 14 residues. In germline, CDR1 is MNHNS, CDR2 SASEGT. With 4 bases removed from V and 0 bases from J, the gap between germline ends came to 9 bases. Here the CDR3 DNA reads TGTGCCAGCAGTGGTAGAGTAGTGAACACTGAAGCTTTCTTT. It specifies CASSGRVVNTEAFF.

The chain employs TRBV4-1 and TRBJ2-5; the D is unclear. Trimming stripped 1 base from V and 6 bases from J, with 3 bases between. CDR1 is MGHRA, CDR2 YSYEKL, per germline. The CDR3 is 11 amino acids. The CDR3 nucleotides are TGCGCCAGCAGCCAAGCGAAGACCCAGTACTTC. As protein: CASSQAKTQYF.

The V call is TRBV4-2, the J call TRBJ2-7, with no clear D. The length of the CDR3 is 13 residues. Germline assignment: CDR1 LGHNA and CDR2 YNFKEQ. V dropped 0 bases and J dropped 8 bases, with 11 bases sitting between them. Here the CDR3 reads CASSQEGQYKQYF. The CDR3 DNA follows: TGTGCCAGCAGCCAAGAGGGCCAATACAAGCAGTACTTC.

Remarks on this clonotype: Germline and junction disagree at one end, which may indicate a read error. The CDR3 nucleotides read TGTGCCAGCAGCCCAGGACTAGAGCGCTCCTACGGGCAGTACTTC. Amino acids: CASSPGLERSYGQYF. The chain recombines TRBV7-8 with TRBJ2-7, with 7 positions matching TRBD2. Germline lookup yields CDR1 SGHVS and CDR2 FQNEAQ. The CDR3 has 15 residues.

Concerning this clonotype itself: Germline is not matched at one junction end, which may reflect a read error. The chain links TRBV4-2 to TRBJ2-4; a possible D gene is TRBD1 (7 bases). Germline V lookup: CDR1 LGHNA, CDR2 YNFKEQ. This CDR3 is 15 amino acids long. In DNA, the CDR3 is TGTGCCAGCTGCCAAGGGGGCGGGACCACAAACATTCAGTACTTC. Amino acids: CASCQGGGTTNIQYF.

This clonotype came up a few times. V gene TRBV10-3 combines with J gene TRBJ2-6; 11 bases are shared with TRBD1. V lost 11 bases, J lost 2 bases, and 5 bases stayed unmatched. The CDR3 runs 15 residues. From germline, CDR1 is ENHRY and CDR2 SYGVKD. CDR3 sequence (DNA): TGTGCCTTATGGGACAGGGGGACTGGGGCCAACGTCCTGACTTTC. This sequence encodes CALWDRGTGANVLTF.

In this sample, this clonotype turned up a few times. The chain combines TRBV27 with TRBJ1-5, with D maybe TRBD1 (5 bases). Trimming stripped 6 bases from V and 1 base from J, with 13 bases between. The CDR3 is 15 residues long. Germline CDR1 reads MNHEY; CDR2 reads SMNVEV (reference sequence). The CDR3 bases are TGTGCCAGCAGCTCCAGGGAAGCGAGCAATCAGCCCCAGCATTTT. Its translation is CASSSREASNQPQHF.

This clonotype was counted ten times or more. This chain connects TRBV10-3 to TRBJ1-1; D remains unclear. The germline V gene has CDR1 ENHRY and CDR2 SYGVKD. CDR3 length: 17 residues. Deletions cut 0 bases from V and 0 bases from J, with 14 bases between. The CDR3 DNA follows: TGTGCCATCAGTGAGTCGGTAGGCACTGAGATGAACACTGAAGCTTTCTTT. Protein: CAISESVGTEMNTEAFF.

The chain joins TRBV13 to TRBJ2-3, with 7 bases fitting TRBD2. V lost 4 bases to trimming and J lost 9 bases; unmatched junction nucleotides: 7. The CDR3 is 13 residues long. Germline-derived CDR1 and CDR2 are PRHDT and FYEKMQ (reference sequence). The CDR3 spells CASSSLAAITQYF. The CDR3 DNA reads TGTGCCAGCAGCTCTCTAGCGGCTATCACGCAGTATTTT.

This clonotype was counted between two and nine times. This rearrangement joins TRBV27 to TRBJ1-6; D possibly corresponds to TRBD1 (5 bases). The CDR3 covers 15 residues. The V and J ends lost 7 bases and 7 bases respectively, with 17 bases between them. The V gene's germline CDR1 is MNHEY and CDR2 SMNVEV (reference sequence). CDR3 bases: TGTGCCAGCAAGAATGGGGGTATGATGAATTCACCCCTCCACTTT. This sequence encodes CASKNGGMMNSPLHF.